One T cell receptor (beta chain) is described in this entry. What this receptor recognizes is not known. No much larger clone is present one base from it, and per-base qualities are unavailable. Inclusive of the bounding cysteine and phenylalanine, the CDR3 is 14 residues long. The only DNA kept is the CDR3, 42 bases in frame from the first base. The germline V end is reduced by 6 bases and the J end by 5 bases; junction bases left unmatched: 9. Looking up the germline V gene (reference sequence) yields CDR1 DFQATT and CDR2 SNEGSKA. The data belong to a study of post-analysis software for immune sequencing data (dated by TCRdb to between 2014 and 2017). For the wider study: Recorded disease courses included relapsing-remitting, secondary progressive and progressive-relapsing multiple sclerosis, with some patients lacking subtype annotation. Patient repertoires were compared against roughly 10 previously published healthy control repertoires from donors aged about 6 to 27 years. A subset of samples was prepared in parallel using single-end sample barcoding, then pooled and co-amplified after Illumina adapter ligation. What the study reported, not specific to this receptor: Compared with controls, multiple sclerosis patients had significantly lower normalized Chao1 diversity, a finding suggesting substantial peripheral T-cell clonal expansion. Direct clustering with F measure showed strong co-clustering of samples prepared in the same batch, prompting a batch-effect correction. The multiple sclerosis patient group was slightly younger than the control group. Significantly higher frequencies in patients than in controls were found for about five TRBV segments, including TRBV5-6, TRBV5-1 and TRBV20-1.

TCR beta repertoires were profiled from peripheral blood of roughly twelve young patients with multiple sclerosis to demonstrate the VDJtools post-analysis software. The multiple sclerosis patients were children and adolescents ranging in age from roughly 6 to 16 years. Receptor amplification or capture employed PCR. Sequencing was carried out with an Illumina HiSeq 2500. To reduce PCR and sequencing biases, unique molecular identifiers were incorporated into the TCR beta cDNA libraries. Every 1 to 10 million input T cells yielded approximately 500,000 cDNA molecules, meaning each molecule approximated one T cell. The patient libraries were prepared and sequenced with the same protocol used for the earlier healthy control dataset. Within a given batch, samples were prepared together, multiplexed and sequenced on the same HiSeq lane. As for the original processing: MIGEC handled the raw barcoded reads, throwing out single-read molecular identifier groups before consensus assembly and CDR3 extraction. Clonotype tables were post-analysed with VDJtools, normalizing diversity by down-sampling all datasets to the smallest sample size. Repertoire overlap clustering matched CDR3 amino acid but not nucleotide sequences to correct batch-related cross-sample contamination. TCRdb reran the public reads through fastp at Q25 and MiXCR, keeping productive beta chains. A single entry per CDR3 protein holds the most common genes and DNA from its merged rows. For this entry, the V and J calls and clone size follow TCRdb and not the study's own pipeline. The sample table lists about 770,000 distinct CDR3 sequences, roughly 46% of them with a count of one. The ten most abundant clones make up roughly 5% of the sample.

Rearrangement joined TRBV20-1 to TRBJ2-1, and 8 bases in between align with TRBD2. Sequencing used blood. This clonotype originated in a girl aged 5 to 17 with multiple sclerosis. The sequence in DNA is TGCAGTGCGGTGAAAGCGGGAGTGGACAATGAGCAGTTCTTC. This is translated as CSAVKAGVDNEQFF.